Reported below is one TCR beta chain. What it binds is not known. This specimen comes from a study of T cell repertoires in cytomegalovirus infection. TCRdb reprocessed the reads via MiXCR and lists one record per CDR3 protein. The sample gives around 77,000 distinct CDR3 sequences, 20% of which show up once; roughly two thirds is in the top ten. CDR1 and CDR2 from the germline V gene are SGHAT and FQNNGV. The V end lost 5 bases, the J end lost 0 bases, and 16 bases lay between the germline ends. CDR3 length equals 17 residues. The gene calls are TRBV11-2 and TRBJ2-2; D remains unclear. This material consisted of CD8+ T cells from cultured PBMCs, taken from culture after CMV antigen stimulation. The sequence was obtained from a human donor in good health (CMV status not recorded). Some clones in this sample may be carry-over from other donors' samples. The CDR3 loop is CASSPDWTYSNTGELFF. CDR3 in DNA: TGTGCCAGCAGCCCCGACTGGACCTACTCGAACACCGGGGAGCTGTTTTTT.